What follows describes a single T cell receptor beta chain. The sample belongs to a study of blood T cell repertoires in COVID-19. Turning to the study itself: The samples span acute and convalescent COVID-19 from the United States, Italy and Spain. Nucleic acid was either cDNA or gDNA, and it came from T cells, B-cell-depleted T cells, or PBMCs.

Germline values: CDR1 MDHEN, CDR2 SYDVKM. V lost 2 bases and J lost 6, with 20 bases in between. The CDR3 is 16 amino acids. Original processing notes: Reference gene primers were amplified, and this amplification served to estimate nucleated cell counts. Profiled with immunoSEQ multiplex PCR; TCRdb holds only in-frame clones, not every one. That table is the source of V, J and clone size, and D and trimming were worked out from the DNA. This table has 150,000 to 200,000 clones, just over 90% appearing once. The receptor's source is a young man with acute or convalescent COVID-19. The sample taken for sequencing was peripheral blood. The J gene is TRBJ2-7, the V gene TRBV28, with a weak D call TRBD2 (5 bases). For the CDR3, the DNA is TGTGCCAGCAGTTTAAGTTCGGGGTCTTCGTTAGGCGAGCAGTACTTC. It encodes CASSLSSGSSLGEQYF.